Presented here are 20 T cell receptor beta chains from one specimen sequenced in a study of T cell responses to AZD1222 COVID-19 vaccine. TCRdb's copy holds only in-frame clones and misses some; the assay was immunoSEQ multiplex PCR. The table includes just under 150,000 clones, more than 70% detected once. Sample: peripheral blood, taken 28 days after the second AZD1222 dose. Receptors originate from an adult who received the AZD1222 COVID-19 vaccine.

J is TRBJ1-4 and V is TRBV28; TRBD1 matches 9 bases. V was pared by 6 bases and J by 5 bases, with 13 bases of the junction left unmatched. Germline CDR1 is MDHEN and CDR2 is SYDVKM. The CDR3 is 17 residues long. CDR3 amino acids: CASRAHGGTGLNEKLFF. The CDR3 region has the DNA TGTGCCAGCAGGGCCCATGGCGGGACAGGGTTGAATGAAAAACTGTTTTTT. Full variable domain (missing parts from reference TRBV28 and TRBJ1-4): DVKVTQSSRYLVKRTGEKVFLECVQDMDHENMFWYRQDPGLGLRLIYFSYDVKMKEKGDIPEGYSVSREKKERFSLILESASTNQTSMYLCASRAHGGTGLNEKLFFGSGTQLSVL.

As to this clone: Other DNA sequences of this sample code for an identical CDR3. The V and J genes are TRBV7-2 and TRBJ2-1; 7 bases line up with TRBD2. The germline gives CDR1 SGHTA, CDR2 FQGNSA. V lost 1 base and J lost 4; bases outside the gene matches: 4. The length of the CDR3 is 15 residues. This CDR3 is CASSLVAGAYNEQFF. In nucleotides, the CDR3 is TGTGCCAGCAGCTTAGTGGCGGGAGCTTACAATGAGCAGTTCTTC. The full variable domain, rest sourced from reference TRBV7-2 and TRBJ2-1, is GAGVSQSPSNKVTEKGKDVELRCDPISGHTALYWYRQSLGQGLEFLIYFQGNSAPDKSGLPSDRFSAERTGGSVSTLTIQRTQQEDSAVYLCASSLVAGAYNEQFFGPGTRLTVL.

This rearrangement joins TRBV29-1 to TRBJ1-1; D not certain. The germline V gene encodes CDR1 SQVTM and CDR2 ANQGSEA. Trimming removed 7 bases at V and 0 bases at J, with 12 bases between. CDR3 length equals 13 residues. The CDR3 coding sequence is TGCAGCGCTGATGCGAACCTGAACACTGAAGCTTTCTTT. Amino acid sequence: CSADANLNTEAFF.

The rearrangement joins TRBV9 to TRBJ1-1, with no clear D. CDR1 and CDR2 from the germline V gene are SGDLS and YYNGEE. V was trimmed by 3 bases and J by 0 bases, leaving 12 bases between them. The CDR3 runs to 15 residues. CDR3 sequence (DNA): TGTGCCAGCAGCGCCCACGATATCATGAACACTGAAGCTTTCTTT. It specifies CASSAHDIMNTEAFF.

V gene TRBV7-2 combines with J gene TRBJ1-4, with a tentative D call TRBD1 (6 bases). The CDR3 contains 15 residues. Trimming took off 5 bases at V and 6 bases at J, with 16 bases between the two ends. Germline CDR1 is SGHTA and CDR2 is FQGNSA. The CDR3 DNA is TGTGCCAGCAGCCCCTGGGGAGGGGGAGATGAAAAACTGTTTTTT. It codes for CASSPWGGGDEKLFF.

CDR3 region: CASSSGISGNTIYF. As DNA, the CDR3 is TGTGCCAGCAGCAGCGGGATATCTGGAAACACCATATATTTT. The V and J genes are TRBV11-3 and TRBJ1-3; D is undetermined. The ends were cut back, 5 bases at V and 1 base at J, with 9 bases in the middle. There are 14 residues in the CDR3. The V gene's germline CDR1 is SGHNT and CDR2 YENEEA.

The chain employs TRBV7-9 and TRBJ2-5; 8 bases agree with TRBD1. CDR1 SEHNR and CDR2 FQNEAQ come from the germline V gene (reference sequence). V was pared by 5 bases and J by 4 bases, with 6 bases of the junction left unmatched. The CDR3 totals 14 residues. CDR3 nucleotides: TGTGCCAGCAGCGGACAGGGTGGACGAGAGACCCAGTACTTC. It encodes CASSGQGGRETQYF.

The rearrangement joins TRBV27 to TRBJ1-1; D gene uncertain. The V gene's germline CDR1 is MNHEY and CDR2 SMNVEV (reference sequence). Deletions cut 2 bases from V and 0 bases from J, with 4 bases between. The CDR3 covers 13 residues. CDR3 sequence reads: CASSLAMNTEAFF. As DNA, the CDR3 is TGTGCCAGCAGTTTAGCTATGAACACTGAAGCTTTCTTT.

This clone occurred a few times. This sequence joins TRBV11-3 and TRBJ1-2; D possibly corresponds to TRBD1 (5 bases). V was shortened by 8 bases and J by 2 bases, with 12 bases between the two germline ends. Germline CDR1 is SGHNT and CDR2 is YENEEA. The CDR3 spans 13 residues. The CDR3 is CASSPGGNYGYTF. Here the CDR3 DNA reads TGTGCCAGCTCACCCGGGGGGAACTATGGCTACACCTTC.

The J gene is TRBJ2-3, the V gene TRBV21-1; the D call in the table, TRBD2, was not verified against the DNA. TRBV21-1 is noted as a pseudogene. The CDR3 has 17 amino acids. The CDR3 region is CASSSGQEVLGTDTQYF. Here the CDR3 DNA reads TGTGCCAGCAGTTCGGGTCAGGAGGTTCTTGGCACAGATACGCAGTATTTT.

Only one count was recorded for this clone. The chain carries TRBV24-1 and TRBJ2-1; a weak D match, TRBD2 (5 bases). CDR3 length equals 17 residues. V was shortened by 3 bases and J by 3 bases, with 17 bases between the two germline ends. Germline assignment: CDR1 KGHDR and CDR2 SFDVKD. CDR3 sequence (DNA): TGTGCCACCAGTGATAGCGTTGGAGGTTATATCTACAATGAGCAGTTCTTC. Its translation is CATSDSVGGYIYNEQFF.

This rearrangement joins TRBV10-3 to TRBJ1-4; D possibly corresponds to TRBD1 (5 bases). V lost 4 bases, J lost 6 bases, and 9 bases lay in between. Germline V gene data show CDR1 as ENHRY and CDR2 as SYGVKD. The CDR3 has 13 amino acids. This CDR3 is CAISGQGDEKLFF. CDR3 nucleotide sequence: TGTGCCATCAGTGGTCAGGGAGATGAAAAACTGTTTTTT.

This rearrangement joins TRBV19 to TRBJ2-1; 9 bases line up with TRBD2. The CDR3 sequence is 15 residues long. Trimming took 6 bases from V and 5 from J; bases not matched to a gene: 8. Germline CDR1 and CDR2: LNHDA and SQIVND (reference sequence). CDR3 region: CASRLLTSGNNEQFF. The DNA of the CDR3 is TGTGCCAGTAGATTGCTGACTAGCGGAAACAATGAGCAGTTCTTC. The variable domain in full, with the rest retrieved from reference TRBV19 and TRBJ2-1, is DGGITQSPKYLFRKEGQNVTLSCEQNLNHDAMYWYRQDPGQGLRLIYYSQIVNDFQKGDIAEGYSVSREKKESFPLTVTSAQKNPTAFYLCASRLLTSGNNEQFFGPGTRLTVL.

V and J are TRBV7-2 and TRBJ1-2; tentative D call: TRBD1 (6 bases). Trimming left V 1 base short and J 3 bases short, with 9 bases between. This CDR3 has 14 amino acids. CDR1 and CDR2 (germline): SGHTA, FQGNSA. The CDR3 nucleotides are TGTGCCAGCAGCTTAGAGAGGGGGGACTATGGCTACACCTTC. Translated, it gives CASSLERGDYGYTF.

The chain joins TRBV7-6 to TRBJ2-7; 12 positions match TRBD2. V lost 4 bases, J lost 6 bases, and 10 bases stayed unmatched. Per germline, CDR1 SGHVS and CDR2 FNYEAQ. This CDR3 spans 16 amino acids. CDR3 loop: CASSSGLAGGPREQYF. The DNA for the CDR3 is TGTGCCAGCAGCTCGGGGCTAGCGGGAGGGCCCCGCGAGCAGTACTTC.

The genes are TRBV28 and TRBJ2-1; D gene unclear. Germline V gene lookup returns CDR1 MDHEN and CDR2 SYDVKM. V was clipped by 5 bases and J by 0 bases, with 14 bases between them. CDR3 length: 16 residues. CDR3 bases: TGTGCCAGCAGTCGACCGGGTTCTAGCTCCTACAATGAGCAGTTCTTC. Translating it yields CASSRPGSSSYNEQFF.

This chain links TRBV2 with TRBJ2-3; TRBD2 is a possible D gene (5 bases). Germline V lookup: CDR1 SNHLY, CDR2 FYNNEI. The germline V and J ends were trimmed by 3 bases and 1 base, with 11 bases remaining between them. The CDR3 covers 15 residues. The CDR3 spells CASSEGLAGTDTQYF. The CDR3 DNA reads as TGTGCCAGCAGTGAGGGCCTAGCTGGCACAGATACGCAGTATTTT.

The rearrangement links TRBV2 to TRBJ2-7; no firm D call. The CDR3 runs 13 residues. Germline CDR1 is SNHLY and CDR2 is FYNNEI. The V end was cut by 5 bases, the J end by 0 bases, with 8 bases between. CDR3 in amino acids: CASSLQTSYEQYF. CDR3 nucleotides: TGTGCCAGCAGTTTACAGACCTCCTACGAGCAGTACTTC.

V usage is TRBV4-3 and J usage is TRBJ2-7; TRBD2 matches at 9 bases. V gave up 4 bases and J gave up 6 bases; unmatched junction bases: 22. Germline V lookup: CDR1 LGHNA, CDR2 YSLEER. The CDR3 runs 19 residues. CDR3 amino acids: CASSPGAAASGRTTREQYF. CDR3 in DNA: TGCGCCAGCAGCCCCGGCGCCGCCGCAAGCGGGAGGACGACACGCGAGCAGTACTTC.

This chain links TRBV10-3 with TRBJ1-1; D not certain. Germline lookup yields CDR1 ENHRY and CDR2 SYGVKD. This CDR3 is built from 13 residues. V lost 4 bases and J 4 bases, leaving 10 bases between the germline ends. The CDR3 DNA is TGTGCCATCAGTGGGGCCCGTGTCACTGAAGCTTTCTTT. Its translation: CAISGARVTEAFF.